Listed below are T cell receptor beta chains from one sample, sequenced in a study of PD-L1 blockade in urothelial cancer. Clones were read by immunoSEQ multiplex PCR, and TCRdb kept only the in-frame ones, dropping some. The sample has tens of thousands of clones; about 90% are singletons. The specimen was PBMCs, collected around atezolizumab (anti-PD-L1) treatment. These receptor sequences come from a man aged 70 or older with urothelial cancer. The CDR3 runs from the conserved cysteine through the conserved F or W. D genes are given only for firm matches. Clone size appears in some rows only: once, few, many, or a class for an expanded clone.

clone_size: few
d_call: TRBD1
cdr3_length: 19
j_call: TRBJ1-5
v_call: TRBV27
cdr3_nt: TGTGCCAGCAGTTTACGCGGGACAGGGAATGTATTTGGCAATCAGCCCCAGCATTTT
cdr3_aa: CASSLRGTGNVFGNQPQHF

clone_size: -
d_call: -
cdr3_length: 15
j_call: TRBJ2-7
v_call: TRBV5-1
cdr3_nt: TGCGCCAGCAGCTTAGGACAGGTCGCGGGGAGCGAGCAGTACTTC
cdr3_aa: CASSLGQVAGSEQYF

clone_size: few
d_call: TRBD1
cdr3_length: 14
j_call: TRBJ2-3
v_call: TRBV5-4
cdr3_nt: TGTGCCAGCAGCTCGCAGGGGGCGCAAGATACGCAGTATTTT
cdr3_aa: CASSSQGAQDTQYF

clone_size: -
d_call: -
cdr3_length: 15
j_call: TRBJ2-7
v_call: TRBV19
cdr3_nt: TGTGCCAGTAGTATCTCTAAGCGGACAGTTTACGAGCAGTACTTC
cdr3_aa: CASSISKRTVYEQYF

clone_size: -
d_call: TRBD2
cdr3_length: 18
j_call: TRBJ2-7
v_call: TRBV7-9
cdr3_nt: TGTGCCAGCAGCTCAGGACTAGCGGGTAGGGCCCTATGGTACGAGCAGTACTTC
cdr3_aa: CASSSGLAGRALWYEQYF

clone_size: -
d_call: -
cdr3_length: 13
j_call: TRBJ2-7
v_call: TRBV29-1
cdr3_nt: TGCAGCGGGTCGCGGACAGAGCCCTACGAGCAGTACTTC
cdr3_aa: CSGSRTEPYEQYF

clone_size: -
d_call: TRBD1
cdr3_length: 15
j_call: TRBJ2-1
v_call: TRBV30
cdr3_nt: TGTGCCTGGAACCTCCTGACAGGGGGCCGCAATGAGCAGTTCTTC
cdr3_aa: CAWNLLTGGRNEQFF

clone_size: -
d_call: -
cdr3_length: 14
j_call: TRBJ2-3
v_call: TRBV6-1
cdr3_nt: TGTGCCAGCAGTGAAGGACTAGGCTCAGATACGCAGTATTTT
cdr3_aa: CASSEGLGSDTQYF

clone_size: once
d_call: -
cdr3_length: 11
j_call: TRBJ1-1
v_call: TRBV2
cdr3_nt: TGTGCCAGCAGAGGGGGCACTGAAGCTTTCTTT
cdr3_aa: CASRGGTEAFF

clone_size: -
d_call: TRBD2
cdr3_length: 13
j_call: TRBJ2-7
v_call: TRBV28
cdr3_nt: TGTGCCAGCAGCTGGACTAGCGCCTACGAGCAGTACTTC
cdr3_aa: CASSWTSAYEQYF

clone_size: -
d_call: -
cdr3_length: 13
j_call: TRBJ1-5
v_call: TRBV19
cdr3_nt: TGTGCCAGTAGTATGCAGGGAGGTCAGCCCCAGCATTTT
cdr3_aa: CASSMQGGQPQHF

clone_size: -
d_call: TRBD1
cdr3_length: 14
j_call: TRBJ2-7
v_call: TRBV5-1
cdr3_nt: TGCGCCAGCAGCACCGGACAGGGTCTCGGCGAGCAGTACTTC
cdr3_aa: CASSTGQGLGEQYF

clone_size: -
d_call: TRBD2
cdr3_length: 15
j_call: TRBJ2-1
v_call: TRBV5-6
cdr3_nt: TGTGCCAGCAGGTGGGGGCTAGCGGGAGTTGAAGAGCAGTTCTTC
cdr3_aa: CASRWGLAGVEEQFF

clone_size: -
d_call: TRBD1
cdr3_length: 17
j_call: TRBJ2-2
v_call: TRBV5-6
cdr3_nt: TGTGCCAGCAGCTTCCGGGACAGGGCTAGGGGGGTCGGGGAGCTGTTTTTT
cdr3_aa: CASSFRDRARGVGELFF

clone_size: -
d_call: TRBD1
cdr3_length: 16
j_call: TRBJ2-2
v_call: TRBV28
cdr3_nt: TGTGCCAGCAGAGAGCCCGGGACAGGGAGGGCCGGGGAGCTGTTTTTT
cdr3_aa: CASREPGTGRAGELFF

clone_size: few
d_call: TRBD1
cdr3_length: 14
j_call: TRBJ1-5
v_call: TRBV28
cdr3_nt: TGTGCCAGCACTGCAGGGGGCGGCAATCAGCCCCAGCATTTT
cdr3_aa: CASTAGGGNQPQHF

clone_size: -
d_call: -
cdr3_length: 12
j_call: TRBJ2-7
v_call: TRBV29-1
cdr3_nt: TGCAGCGTTGTGGGGGGAGGCTACGAGCAGTACTTC
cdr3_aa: CSVVGGGYEQYF

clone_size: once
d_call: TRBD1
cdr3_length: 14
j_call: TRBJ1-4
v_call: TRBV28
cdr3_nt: TGTGCCAGTCAGGGGGGCAGTCCTAATGAAAAACTGTTTTTT
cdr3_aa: CASQGGSPNEKLFF

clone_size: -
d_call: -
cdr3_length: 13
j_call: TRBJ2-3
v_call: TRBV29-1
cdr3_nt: TGCAGCCTCCTGCGGGACCGCACAGATACGCAGTATTTT
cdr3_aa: CSLLRDRTDTQYF

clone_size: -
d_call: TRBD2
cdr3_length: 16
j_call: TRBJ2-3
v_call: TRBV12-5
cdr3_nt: TGTGCTAGTGGTAATCGGAAGACTAGCGGGAGGGATACGCAGTATTTT
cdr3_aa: CASGNRKTSGRDTQYF

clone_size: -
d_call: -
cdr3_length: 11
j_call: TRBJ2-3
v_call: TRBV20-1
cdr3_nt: TGCAGTGCTAGACCTGTGGATACGCAGTATTTT
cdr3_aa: CSARPVDTQYF

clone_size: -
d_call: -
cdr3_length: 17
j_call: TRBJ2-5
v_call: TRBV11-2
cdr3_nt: TGTGCCAGCAGCAAAAGGGTCCTAGTGAGGGAGCAAGAGACCCAGTACTTC
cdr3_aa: CASSKRVLVREQETQYF

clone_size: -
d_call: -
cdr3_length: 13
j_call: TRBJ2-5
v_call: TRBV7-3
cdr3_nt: TGTGCCAGCAGCTTCGGGAGTCAAGAGACCCAGTACTTC
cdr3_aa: CASSFGSQETQYF

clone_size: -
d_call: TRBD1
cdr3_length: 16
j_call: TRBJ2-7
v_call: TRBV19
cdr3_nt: TGTGCCAGTAGTCATCTCCCCGGGACAGGAGACTACGAGCAGTACTTC
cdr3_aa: CASSHLPGTGDYEQYF

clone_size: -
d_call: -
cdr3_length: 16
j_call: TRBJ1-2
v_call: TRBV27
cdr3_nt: TGTGCCAGCAGTCCGTGGACGGTATTAGGGGACTATGGCTACACCTTC
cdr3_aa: CASSPWTVLGDYGYTF

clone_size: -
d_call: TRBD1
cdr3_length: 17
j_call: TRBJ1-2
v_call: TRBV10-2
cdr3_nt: TGCGCCAGCAGTGAACGGACAGGGGGCGCTTTTTGGTATGGCTACACCTTC
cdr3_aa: CASSERTGGAFWYGYTF

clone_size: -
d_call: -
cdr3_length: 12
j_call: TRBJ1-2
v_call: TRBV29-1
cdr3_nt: TGCAGCGTCAAGGGACAAAACTATGGCTACACCTTC
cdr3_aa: CSVKGQNYGYTF

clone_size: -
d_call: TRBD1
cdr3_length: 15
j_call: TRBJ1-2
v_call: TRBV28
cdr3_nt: TGTGCCAGCAGTGACCCCCGGACAGGGAACTATGGCTACACCTTC
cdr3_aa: CASSDPRTGNYGYTF

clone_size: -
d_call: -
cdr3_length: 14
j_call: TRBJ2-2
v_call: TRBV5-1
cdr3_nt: TGCGCCACCCGGACAGACTCGAACACCGGGGAGCTGTTTTTT
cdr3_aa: CATRTDSNTGELFF

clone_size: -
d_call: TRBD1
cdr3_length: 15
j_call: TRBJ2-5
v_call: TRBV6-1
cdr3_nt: TGTGCCAGCGGACTGGCCGGGACAGGGTTTGAGACCCAGTACTTC
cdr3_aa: CASGLAGTGFETQYF

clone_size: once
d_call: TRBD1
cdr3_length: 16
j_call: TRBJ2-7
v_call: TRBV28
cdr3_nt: TGTGCCAGCACCCAGACAGGGACCAATAGACTCTACGAGCAGTACTTC
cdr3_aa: CASTQTGTNRLYEQYF

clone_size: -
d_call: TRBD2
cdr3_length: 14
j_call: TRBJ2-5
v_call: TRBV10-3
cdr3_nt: TGTGCCTCAACTAGCGGGAGCGGAGGGGAGACCCAGTACTTC
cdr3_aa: CASTSGSGGETQYF

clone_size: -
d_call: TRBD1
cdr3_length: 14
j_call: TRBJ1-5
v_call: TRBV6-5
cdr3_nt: TGTGCCAGCAGTCCAGGGGGGAGGAATCAGCCCCAGCATTTT
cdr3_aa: CASSPGGRNQPQHF

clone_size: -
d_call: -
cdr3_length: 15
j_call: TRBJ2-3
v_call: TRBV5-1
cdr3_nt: TGCGCCAGCAGCATGAAACCAGGGATATCAGATACGCAGTATTTT
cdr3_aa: CASSMKPGISDTQYF

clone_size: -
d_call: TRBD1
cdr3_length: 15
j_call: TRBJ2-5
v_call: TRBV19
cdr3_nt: TGTGCCAGTAGTGCGAGGACAGGCCGCCGAGAGACCCAGTACTTC
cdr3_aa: CASSARTGRRETQYF

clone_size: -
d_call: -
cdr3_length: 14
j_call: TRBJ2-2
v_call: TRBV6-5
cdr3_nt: TGTGCCAGCAGTTACCTCCCGCAGACCGGGGAGCTGTTTTTT
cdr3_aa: CASSYLPQTGELFF

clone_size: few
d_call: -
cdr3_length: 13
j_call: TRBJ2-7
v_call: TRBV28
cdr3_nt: TGTGCCAGCAATTCCGGCGGGAAGGACGAGCAGTACTTC
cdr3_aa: CASNSGGKDEQYF

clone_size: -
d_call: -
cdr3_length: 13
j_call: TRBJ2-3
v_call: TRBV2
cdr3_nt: TGTGCCAGCAGTGCGACAAACACAGATACGCAGTATTTT
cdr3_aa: CASSATNTDTQYF

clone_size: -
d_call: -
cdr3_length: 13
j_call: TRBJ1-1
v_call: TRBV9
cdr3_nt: TGTGCCAGCAGCGTTGGGGGGGCCCCTGAAGCTTTCTTT
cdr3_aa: CASSVGGAPEAFF

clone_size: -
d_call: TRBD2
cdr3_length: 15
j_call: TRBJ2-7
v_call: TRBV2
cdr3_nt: TGTGCCAGCAGTGAATTCACTAGCGCTATTCTTGAGCAGTACTTC
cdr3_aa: CASSEFTSAILEQYF

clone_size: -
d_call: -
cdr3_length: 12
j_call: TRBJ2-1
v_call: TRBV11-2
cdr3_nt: TGTGCCAGCAGTCGTAACTACAATGAGCAGTTCTTC
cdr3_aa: CASSRNYNEQFF

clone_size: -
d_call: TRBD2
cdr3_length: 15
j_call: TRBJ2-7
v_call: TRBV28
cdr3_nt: TGTGCCAGCAGTCCCGTAGCGGGAGGGGTGGAGGAGCAGTACTTC
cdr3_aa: CASSPVAGGVEEQYF

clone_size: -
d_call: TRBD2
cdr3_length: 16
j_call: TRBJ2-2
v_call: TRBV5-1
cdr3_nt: TGCGCCAGCAGCAGTAGCGGGAGGTATGACACCGGGGAGCTGTTTTTT
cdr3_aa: CASSSSGRYDTGELFF

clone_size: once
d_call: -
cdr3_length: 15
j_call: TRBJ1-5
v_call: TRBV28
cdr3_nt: TGTGCCAGCAAGGGGTATCGAACTAGCAATCAGCCCCAGCATTTT
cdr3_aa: CASKGYRTSNQPQHF

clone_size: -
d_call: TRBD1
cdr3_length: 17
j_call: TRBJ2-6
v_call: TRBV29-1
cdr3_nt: TGCAGCGTTGGGGGGGACAGGGATAATACTGGGGCCAACGTCCTGACTTTC
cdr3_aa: CSVGGDRDNTGANVLTF

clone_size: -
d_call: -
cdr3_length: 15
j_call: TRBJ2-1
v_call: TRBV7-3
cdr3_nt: TGTGCCAGCAGCCCCTCGGGGAGCTCCTACAATGAGCAGTTCTTC
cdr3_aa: CASSPSGSSYNEQFF

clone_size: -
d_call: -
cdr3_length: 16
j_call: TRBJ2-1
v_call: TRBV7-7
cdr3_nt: TGTGCCAGCAGCTTAGCGCCTCGGGGAGAATCAGATGAGCAGTTCTTC
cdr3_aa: CASSLAPRGESDEQFF

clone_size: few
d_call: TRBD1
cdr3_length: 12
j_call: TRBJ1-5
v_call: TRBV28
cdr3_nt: TGTGCCAGCAGTACAGGGGGACAGCCCCAGCATTTT
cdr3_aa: CASSTGGQPQHF

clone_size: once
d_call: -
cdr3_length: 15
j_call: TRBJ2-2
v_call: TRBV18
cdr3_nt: TGTGCCAGCTCACCACTGGAGGTCGGGATCGGGGAGCTGTTTTTT
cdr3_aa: CASSPLEVGIGELFF

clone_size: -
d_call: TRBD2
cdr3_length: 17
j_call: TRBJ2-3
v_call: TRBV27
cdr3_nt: TGTGCCAGCGGCGGACTAGCGGGAGGGCCCGACACAGATACGCAGTATTTT
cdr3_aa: CASGGLAGGPDTDTQYF

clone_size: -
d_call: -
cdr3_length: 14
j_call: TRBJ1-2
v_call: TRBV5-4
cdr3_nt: TGTGCCAGCAGCTTGCGGGGGGCTTGGTATGGCTACACCTTC
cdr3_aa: CASSLRGAWYGYTF

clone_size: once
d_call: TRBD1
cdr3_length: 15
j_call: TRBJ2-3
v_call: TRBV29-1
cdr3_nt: TGCAGCGTTGCTCCGGGACAGGGGGCGCCGGATACGCAGTATTTT
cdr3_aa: CSVAPGQGAPDTQYF

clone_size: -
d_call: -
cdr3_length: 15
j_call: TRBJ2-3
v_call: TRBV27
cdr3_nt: TGTGCCAGCAGTTTACTGGCGGGGCGCACAGATACGCAGTATTTT
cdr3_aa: CASSLLAGRTDTQYF

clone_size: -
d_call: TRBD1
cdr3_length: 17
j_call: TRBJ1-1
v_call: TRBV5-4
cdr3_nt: TGTGCCAGCAGCGCCTTAGGACAGGGGGCTGAGGGGACTGAAGCTTTCTTT
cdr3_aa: CASSALGQGAEGTEAFF

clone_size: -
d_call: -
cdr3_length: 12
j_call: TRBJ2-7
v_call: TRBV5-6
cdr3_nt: TGTGCCAGCAGCCGACTGAATTACGAGCAGTACTTC
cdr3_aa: CASSRLNYEQYF

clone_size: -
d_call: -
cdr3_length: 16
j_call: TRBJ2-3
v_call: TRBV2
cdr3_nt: TGTGCCACCCGGACGATGAGCCCCGGCGGGACAGATACGCAGTATTTT
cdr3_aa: CATRTMSPGGTDTQYF